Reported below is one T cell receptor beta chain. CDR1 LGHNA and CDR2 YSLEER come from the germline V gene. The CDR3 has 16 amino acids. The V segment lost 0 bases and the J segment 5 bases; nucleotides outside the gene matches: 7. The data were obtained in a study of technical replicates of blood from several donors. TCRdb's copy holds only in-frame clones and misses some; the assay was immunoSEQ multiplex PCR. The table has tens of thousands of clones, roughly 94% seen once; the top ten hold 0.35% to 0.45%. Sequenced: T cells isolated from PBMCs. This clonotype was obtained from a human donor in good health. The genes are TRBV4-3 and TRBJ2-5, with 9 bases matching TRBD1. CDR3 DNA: TGCGCCAGCAGCCAAGATCGGACAGGGGAGGGCGAGACCCAGTACTTC. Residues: CASSQDRTGEGETQYF.